These T cell receptor beta chains were read from a single sample in a study of blood T cell repertoires in COVID-19. Some clones are missing from TCRdb's copy, which holds only in-frame ones; the method was immunoSEQ multiplex PCR. This sample yields 150,000 to 180,000 clones, of which approximately 80% are seen a single time; 12% belongs to the top ten. Sequences were obtained from peripheral blood. The source is a woman aged 55-69 years with COVID-19, enrolled during active disease. The CDR3 runs from the conserved cysteine through the conserved F or W. The D gene is left open where the match is weak. Some rows mark clone size as missing; the rest say once, few, many or name a class of expanded clone.

TRBD2 TRBJ2-3 TRBV10-3 - CAIKGSGRVTDTQYF TGTGCCATCAAAGGTAGCGGGAGAGTCACAGATACGCAGTATTTT
- TRBJ1-1 TRBV7-9 - CASSRQQGNTEAFF TGTGCCAGCAGCAGACAACAGGGGAACACTGAAGCTTTCTTT
- TRBJ1-5 TRBV30 - CAWSGGINQPQHF TGTGCCTGGAGCGGAGGGATAAATCAGCCCCAGCATTTT
- TRBJ1-1 TRBV11-2 - CASSSFVGGTEAFF TGTGCCAGCAGCTCGTTCGTCGGAGGGACTGAAGCTTTCTTT
- TRBJ1-3 TRBV2 once CASSEAVLLSGNTIYF TGTGCCAGCAGTGAAGCAGTACTTCTTTCTGGAAACACCATATATTTT
- TRBJ1-1 TRBV5-1 few CASSWGSPLNTEAFF TGCGCCAGCAGCTGGGGCTCACCCCTTAACACTGAAGCTTTCTTT
- TRBJ1-1 TRBV10-3 - CAISGVGGGTEAFF TGTGCCATCAGTGGGGTAGGGGGTGGCACTGAAGCTTTCTTT
TRBD1 TRBJ1-2 TRBV28 - CASSSQGADNYGYTF TGTGCCAGCAGTTCACAGGGGGCAGATAACTATGGCTACACCTTC
TRBD1 TRBJ2-1 TRBV18 - CASSPGQGNEQFF TGTGCCAGCTCCCCGGGACAGGGAAATGAGCAGTTCTTC
- TRBJ2-2 TRBV5-1 - CASSLKRNGELFF TGCGCCAGCAGCTTGAAGCGGAACGGGGAGCTGTTTTTT
- TRBJ1-1 TRBV6-2/TRBV6-3 - CASSYPSIARTEAFF TGTGCCAGCAGTTACCCGTCAATCGCCAGGACTGAAGCTTTCTTT
TRBD1 TRBJ1-5 TRBV3-1/TRBV3-2 once CASSPGTGYSNQPQHF TGTGCCAGCAGCCCCGGGACAGGGTATAGCAATCAGCCCCAGCATTTT
- TRBJ2-5 TRBV15 - CATSRDGLNIQETQYF TGTGCCACCAGCAGAGATGGGCTGAATATCCAAGAGACCCAGTACTTC
TRBD2 TRBJ2-7 TRBV4-2 once CASSQEASGSYEQYF TGTGCCAGCAGCCAAGAGGCTAGCGGGAGTTACGAGCAGTACTTC
- TRBJ1-1 TRBV7-6 - CASSLGHEAFF TGTGCCAGCAGCTTAGGACATGAAGCTTTCTTT
TRBD2 TRBJ2-5 TRBV7-3 - CASSSGGLAGGETQYF TGTGCCAGCAGCTCAGGAGGACTAGCGGGAGGAGAGACCCAGTACTTC
- TRBJ1-6 TRBV7-9 - CASRFVSWEGDSPLHF TGTGCCAGCAGATTCGTATCATGGGAAGGGGATTCACCCCTCCACTTT
TRBD2 TRBJ2-5 TRBV4-2 - CASSLQREQETQYF TGTGCCAGCAGCCTCCAGCGGGAACAAGAGACCCAGTACTTC
- TRBJ1-3 TRBV6-1 - CASSEGTVNTIYF TGTGCCAGCAGTGAAGGGACTGTAAACACCATATATTTT
- TRBJ1-5 TRBV3-1/TRBV3-2 - CASSQDKTGRHQPQHF TGTGCCAGCAGCCAAGATAAAACAGGGCGCCATCAGCCCCAGCATTTT
TRBD1 TRBJ1-5 TRBV18 - CASSPRTGSNQPQHF TGTGCCAGCTCACCCAGGACAGGTAGCAATCAGCCCCAGCATTTT
- TRBJ1-1 TRBV14 - CASSQVGWTGGAVAFF TGTGCCAGCAGCCAAGTAGGGTGGACGGGGGGCGCGGTGGCTTTCTTT
- TRBJ2-2 TRBV27 - CASSLRTGELFF TGTGCCAGCAGTCTTCGCACCGGGGAGCTGTTTTTT
- TRBJ2-2 TRBV7-3 - CASSLNSLAGDTGELFF TGTGCCAGCAGCTTAAATTCTTTGGCAGGGGACACCGGGGAGCTGTTTTTT
- TRBJ1-1 TRBV25-1 - CASSPGIWEAFF TGTGCCAGCAGTCCCGGGATATGGGAAGCTTTCTTT
- TRBJ1-2 TRBV11-2 once CASSLGYSTLYGYTF TGTGCCAGCAGCTTAGGGTACAGTACCCTCTATGGCTACACCTTC
- TRBJ1-2 TRBV6-4 - CASSPRPTGLGGYTF TGTGCCAGCAGCCCCCGCCCGACAGGACTGGGAGGCTACACCTTC
TRBD2 TRBJ2-2 TRBV18 - CASSRTSGMNTGELFF TGTGCCAGCTCACGGACTAGCGGGATGAACACCGGGGAGCTGTTTTTT
TRBD1 TRBJ2-2 TRBV5-1 - CASSLALQGVAGELFF TGCGCCAGCAGCTTGGCCCTACAGGGGGTCGCCGGGGAGCTGTTTTTT
- TRBJ1-3 TRBV6-5 - CASSYSQGKGYTIYF TGTGCCAGCAGTTACTCGCAGGGGAAGGGGTACACCATATATTTT
TRBD2 TRBJ2-2 TRBV6-6 - CASSYKAGGTGELFF TGTGCCAGCAGTTACAAAGCGGGAGGGACCGGGGAGCTGTTTTTT
- TRBJ1-1 TRBV9 - CASRRGSLNTEAFF TGTGCCAGCAGGCGCGGCAGCCTGAACACTGAAGCTTTCTTT
TRBD2 TRBJ2-1 TRBV3-1/TRBV3-2 few CASSPLAGRSYNEQFF TGTGCCAGCAGCCCCTTAGCGGGGCGCTCCTACAATGAGCAGTTCTTC
- TRBJ1-4 TRBV5-1 - CASSSDSSNEKLFF TGCGCCAGCAGCTCTGACAGTTCAAATGAAAAACTGTTTTTT
- TRBJ2-4 TRBV7-2 few CASSKTGAKNIQYF TGTGCCAGCAGCAAAACAGGGGCCAAAAACATTCAGTACTTC
TRBD2 TRBJ2-1 TRBV12-5 - CASGFPRLAGSYEQFF TGTGCTAGTGGTTTCCCCCGACTAGCGGGATCTTATGAGCAGTTCTTC
TRBD1 TRBJ1-1 TRBV18 - CASSRGGQFNTEAFF TGTGCCAGCTCAAGAGGGGGACAGTTCAACACTGAAGCTTTCTTT
TRBD2 TRBJ2-1 TRBV7-3 - CASSLYVAAGSSYNEQFF TGTGCCAGCAGCTTATACGTAGCAGCGGGGAGCTCCTACAATGAGCAGTTCTTC
- TRBJ2-4 TRBV24-1 - CATSDRGAAKNIQYF TGTGCCACCAGTGATCGTGGGGCAGCCAAAAACATTCAGTACTTC
TRBD1 TRBJ1-2 TRBV14 - CASSLTGSGHHYGYTF TGTGCCAGCAGCCTGACAGGGTCGGGGCACCATTATGGCTACACCTTC
TRBD1 TRBJ2-7 TRBV3-1/TRBV3-2 many CASSRDSKSYEQYF TGTGCCAGCAGCCGGGACAGCAAATCCTACGAGCAGTACTTC
- TRBJ1-2 TRBV5-1 - CTSSDTTVNYGYTF TGCACCAGCAGCGACACGACAGTTAACTATGGCTACACCTTC
- TRBJ1-1 TRBV24-1 - CAGSGNTEAFF TGTGCCGGATCGGGGAACACTGAAGCTTTCTTT
TRBD1 TRBJ2-7 TRBV9 - CASSVGEGGIYEQYF TGTGCCAGCAGCGTCGGTGAAGGGGGCATCTACGAGCAGTACTTC
TRBD2 TRBJ2-5 TRBV19 - CASSMGLAGGETQYF TGTGCCAGTAGTATGGGACTAGCGGGAGGAGAGACCCAGTACTTC
- TRBJ2-5 TRBV27 once CASSLGGAVWETQYF TGTGCCAGCAGTTTAGGAGGGGCAGTATGGGAGACCCAGTACTTC
- TRBJ1-3 TRBV14 many CASRGGSGNTIYF TGTGCCAGCAGAGGAGGGTCTGGAAACACCATATATTTT
- TRBJ1-1 TRBV6-5 - CASSPLGGRAEAFF TGTGCCAGCAGTCCCCTGGGGGGGAGGGCTGAAGCTTTCTTT
TRBD2 TRBJ2-7 TRBV5-4 - CASSLLAMSHEQYF TGTGCCAGCAGCTTACTAGCGATGTCCCACGAGCAGTACTTC
TRBD1 TRBJ1-6 TRBV18 - CASSPLPGTGQRNSPLHF TGTGCCAGCTCACCATTGCCCGGGACAGGTCAGCGTAATTCACCCCTCCACTTT
TRBD1 TRBJ1-2 TRBV11-2 - CASSQGTGVTYGYTF TGTGCCAGCAGCCAGGGGACAGGGGTTACCTATGGCTACACCTTC
TRBD2 TRBJ2-7 TRBV19 - CASSVSPSGRGYEQYF TGTGCCAGTAGCGTGAGTCCTAGCGGGAGGGGGTACGAGCAGTACTTC
TRBD1 TRBJ1-2 TRBV24-1 - CATSDYRQGNYGYTF TGTGCCACCAGTGATTATCGACAGGGGAACTATGGCTACACCTTC
- TRBJ1-2 TRBV27 few CASSGEQRYGYTF TGTGCCAGCAGCGGTGAACAGAGATATGGCTACACCTTC
- TRBJ1-5 TRBV10-2 - CASSPLGGGNQPQHF TGCGCCAGCAGCCCCTTGGGGGGGGGCAATCAGCCCCAGCATTTT
TRBD2 TRBJ2-1 TRBV9 - CASSVVAGGGYNEQFF TGTGCCAGCAGCGTAGTCGCGGGAGGCGGTTACAATGAGCAGTTCTTC
TRBD2 TRBJ2-5 TRBV7-9 once CASSVAGGRETQYF TGTGCCAGCAGCGTAGCGGGGGGGCGAGAGACCCAGTACTTC
- TRBJ2-5 TRBV5-1 - CASSLGPGVGETQYF TGCGCCAGCAGCTTGGGTCCGGGAGTCGGAGAGACCCAGTACTTC